This T cell receptor (beta chain) was documented in a study of shared clonotypes between healthy human individuals. Study-level points and caveats: Among donors, sharing of clonotypes was expected to be affected by sequencing depth.

The run depth of the assay was deep. Investigators spread the genomic DNA of each subset evenly over several immunoSEQ plates. About 32,000 T cell genomes (about 320 ng DNA) went into each PBMC replicate. Profiled with immunoSEQ multiplex PCR; TCRdb holds only in-frame clones, not every one. Among around 430,000 clones listed, about 76% were seen once. Details on this clone: Antigen specificity is unknown. The sample has other DNA sequences that encode this CDR3 too.

CDR1 and CDR2 (germline): KGHSH, LQKENI. The CDR3 is 12 amino acids. Trimming left V 2 bases short and J 5 bases short, with 5 bases between. This TCR derives from a woman aged 40 to 50 in good health. Some clones in this sample may be carry-over from other donors' samples. The specimen sequenced was PBMCs. V usage is TRBV18 and J usage is TRBJ2-3; no clear D. CDR3 nucleotide sequence: TGTGCCAGCTCACCAGGGCGAGATACGCAGTATTTT. Residues: CASSPGRDTQYF. The full variable domain, rest sourced from reference TRBV18 and TRBJ2-3, is NAGVMQNPRHLVRRRGQEARLRCSPMKGHSHVYWYRQLPEEGLKFMVYLQKENIIDESGMPKERFSAEFPKEGPSILRIQQVVRGDSAAYFCASSPGRDTQYFGPGTRLTVL.